This entry is about one T cell receptor beta chain. Antigen unknown. The sample is drawn from a study of T cell responses to AZD1222 COVID-19 vaccine. The CDR3 is made up of 13 amino acids. V was trimmed by 2 bases and J by 4 bases, leaving 8 bases between them. CDR1 is MNHNS, CDR2 SASEGT, per germline. Study results and limitations: Repertoire sampling occurred only after the peak T cell response. Possibly, clonal diversity was underestimated; donors were largely white British and included more females. Reportedly, nearly half of unique spike TCRs recognized epitopes outside B.1.351/B.1.1.7 mutations.

The protocol was immunoSEQ multiplex PCR, while the TCRdb copy is restricted to in-frame clones and leaves out a portion. This table holds 130,000 or so clones, roughly 87% found once. The chain recombines TRBV6-1 with TRBJ1-2; no reliable D call. Source: peripheral blood, taken 28 days after the second AZD1222 dose. This TCR was sampled from an adult who received the AZD1222 COVID-19 vaccine. The CDR3 DNA reads TGTGCCAGCAGTGAATATTCCTTCTATGGCTACACCTTC. As protein: CASSEYSFYGYTF.